What follows are 25 T cell receptor beta chains derived from one specimen sequenced in a study of CD8+ T cells in alopecia areata. cDNA serving as the sequencing template came from extracted, reverse transcribed RNA. Measured with immunoSEQ multiplex PCR; TCRdb has only the in-frame clones, and not every one. The sample includes approximately 11,000 clones, approximately 60% seen only once; the top ten take about 14%. Peripheral blood and lesional scalp punch biopsies came from alopecia areata patients. Sequenced sample: skin. The receptors were sampled from a human donor with alopecia areata.

The V and J genes are TRBV7-9 and TRBJ2-1, with 7 positions matching TRBD1. This CDR3 has 13 residues. V lost 3 bases to trimming and J lost 7 bases; unmatched junction nucleotides: 3. The germline CDR1 and CDR2 sequences are SEHNR and FQNEAQ (reference sequence). For the CDR3, the DNA is TGTGCCAGCAGCTTCCACAGGGGAAATGAGCAGTTCTTC. Residues: CASSFHRGNEQFF.

The V gene is TRBV11-2, the J gene TRBJ2-1, with D possibly TRBD2 on 6 matching bases. V was clipped by 3 bases and J by 4 bases, with 13 bases between them. Germline V CDR1 and CDR2: SGHAT, FQNNGV. CDR3 length: 15 amino acids. As DNA, the CDR3 is TGTGCCAGCAGCTTGACGCGGGGAGGTTACAATGAGCAGTTCTTC. Amino acid sequence: CASSLTRGGYNEQFF.

The chain uses TRBV7-6 and TRBJ2-1, with unresolved D. Germline-derived CDR1 and CDR2 are SGHVS and FNYEAQ. The CDR3 length is 11 residues. Trimming took off 8 bases at V and 4 bases at J, with 6 bases between the two ends. The CDR3 DNA sequence: TGTGCCAGCGGCGGTTACAATGAGCAGTTCTTC. Amino acids: CASGGYNEQFF.

The chain has TRBV2 and TRBJ2-6; tentative D call: TRBD2 (5 bases). V dropped 10 bases and J dropped 2 bases, with 15 bases sitting between them. Germline CDR1 reads SNHLY; CDR2 reads FYNNEI. The CDR3 has 15 residues. The CDR3 here is CAITRPGTGANVLTF. CDR3 in DNA: TGTGCCATCACACGACCCGGGACTGGGGCCAACGTCCTGACTTTC.

The sample holds a few counts of this clone. The sample has other DNA sequences that encode this CDR3 too. CDR3 sequence reads: CASSVSGGTDTQYF. The CDR3 coding sequence is TGCGCCAGCAGCGTTAGCGGGGGCACAGATACGCAGTATTTT. The chain combines TRBV5-1 with TRBJ2-3, with TRBD2 matching over 8 bases. The junction had 2 bases not matched to a gene; V was cut back by 4 bases and J by 1 base. CDR1 SGHRS and CDR2 YFSETQ come from the germline V gene. The CDR3 is 14 residues long.

CDR3 nucleotide sequence: TGTGCCAGCAGACCGACAGCTGGATACGAGCAGTACTTC. Residues: CASRPTAGYEQYF. The rearrangement joins TRBV7-9 to TRBJ2-7; maybe TRBD1 (5 bases). CDR3 length equals 13 residues. The ends were cut back, 6 bases at V and 4 bases at J, with 13 bases in the middle. Germline lookup yields CDR1 SEHNR and CDR2 FQNEAQ (reference sequence).

This chain links TRBV11-2 with TRBJ1-1; D is ambiguous. CDR3 length: 13 residues. The ends were cut back, 3 bases at V and 4 bases at J, with 9 bases in the middle. The germline CDR1 and CDR2 sequences are SGHAT and FQNNGV. The CDR3 loop is CASSFQSSTEAFF. CDR3 nucleotide sequence: TGTGCCAGCAGCTTTCAATCATCCACTGAAGCTTTCTTT.

This clone was detected once. This chain uses TRBV6-6 with TRBJ2-1; D unclear. CDR1 and CDR2 (germline): MNHNY, SVGAGI (reference sequence). This CDR3 comprises 12 residues. V was clipped by 4 bases and J by 3 bases, with 4 bases between them. Written as DNA, the CDR3 is TGTGCCAGCAGTTCTATCTACAATGAGCAGTTCTTC. Translating gives CASSSIYNEQFF.

This clone is classed as medium-sized (0.01 to 0.1%). The genes are TRBV18 and TRBJ2-1; the match to TRBD2 covers 11 bases. This CDR3 is built from 13 residues. The germline CDR1 and CDR2 sequences are KGHSH and LQKENI. The CDR3 reads CATSGTQLNEQFF. As DNA, the CDR3 is TGTGCGACTAGCGGGACTCAACTTAATGAGCAGTTCTTC.

V is TRBV10-2 and J is TRBJ1-1, with D hard to call. V was clipped by 3 bases and J by 1 base, with 6 bases between them. The germline gives CDR1 WSHSY, CDR2 SAAADI. CDR3 size: 13 residues. DNA for the CDR3: TGCGCCAGCAGTGACGGTCAGAACACTGAAGCTTTCTTT. This gives the protein CASSDGQNTEAFF.

This clone has only a few counts. The V call is TRBV7-6, the J call TRBJ1-2; 8 nucleotides agree with TRBD1. V trimming: 3 bases; J trimming: 4 bases; junction bases outside the gene matches: 10. CDR3 length: 16 residues. Per germline, CDR1 SGHVS and CDR2 FNYEAQ. CDR3 DNA sequence: TGTGCCAGCAGCTTCCAGGGGGCCCTTGGAAGCTATGGCTACACCTTC. Translating gives CASSFQGALGSYGYTF.

The chain has TRBV28 and TRBJ2-6; D gene uncertain. This CDR3 spans 15 amino acids. Germline V gene data show CDR1 as MDHEN and CDR2 as SYDVKM. V was pared by 2 bases and J by 0 bases, with 5 bases between. The CDR3 spells CASSLGFSGANVLTF. For the CDR3, the DNA is TGTGCCAGCAGTTTAGGGTTCTCTGGGGCCAACGTCCTGACTTTC.

The chain joins TRBV30 to TRBJ1-1, with D perhaps TRBD1 (6 bases). The CDR3 extends over 15 amino acids. The V gene's germline CDR1 is GTSNPN and CDR2 SVGIG (reference sequence). Deletions cut 0 bases from V and 4 bases from J, with 15 bases between. DNA for the CDR3: TGTGCCTGGAGTGTAGTAGGGGGTCTATTCACTGAAGCTTTCTTT. It encodes CAWSVVGGLFTEAFF.

The chain employs TRBV5-6 and TRBJ1-4, with D hard to call. V lost 4 bases to trimming and J lost 0 bases, with 7 bases between them. The CDR3 covers 14 residues. From germline, CDR1 is SGHDT and CDR2 YYEEEE. CDR3 in DNA: TGTGCCAGCAGCAATGTTGCAACTAATGAAAAACTGTTTTTT. It is translated as CASSNVATNEKLFF.

The chain couples TRBV7-8 to TRBJ2-2; D perhaps matches TRBD2 (6 bases). V lost 6 bases and J 6 bases, leaving 11 bases between the germline ends. CDR1 and CDR2 from the germline V gene are SGHVS and FQNEAQ. The CDR3 totals 13 residues. CDR3 bases: TGTGCCAGCAGACCGGTAGCGGCCGGGGAGCTGTTTTTT. This gives the protein CASRPVAAGELFF. Based on the CDR3 plus reference TRBV7-8 and TRBJ2-2, the full variable domain is GAGVSQSPRYKVAKRGQDVALRCDPISGHVSLFWYQQALGQGPEFLTYFQNEAQLDKSGLPSDRFFAERPEGSVSTLKIQRTQQEDSAVYLCASRPVAAGELFFGEGSRLTVL.

The chain has TRBV27 and TRBJ2-2, with a tentative D call TRBD2 (5 bases). The CDR3 is 13 amino acids. Deletions cut 5 bases from V and 9 bases from J, with 13 bases between. Per germline, CDR1 MNHEY and CDR2 SMNVEV (reference sequence). The CDR3 nucleotides are TGTGCCAGCAGTCCGCGGGCCCGCTGGGAGCTGTTTTTT. Residues: CASSPRARWELFF.

This chain joins TRBV11-1 and TRBJ2-1; 12 bases are a match to TRBD2. Germline CDR1 SGHAT, CDR2 FQDESV (reference sequence). V gave up 3 bases and J gave up 6 bases; unmatched junction bases: 3. This CDR3 is built from 15 residues. The CDR3 loop reads CASSLTSGSVNEQFF. The CDR3 nucleotides read TGTGCCAGCAGCTTGACTAGCGGGAGTGTCAATGAGCAGTTCTTC.

This clone was observed a handful of times. The same CDR3 arises from other DNA sequences in this sample as well. V is TRBV4-2 and J is TRBJ2-1; TRBD2 matches at 13 bases. The CDR3 is 17 amino acids. The ends lost 1 base at V and 0 bases at J; junction bases unmatched: 0. Germline CDR1 is LGHNA and CDR2 is YNFKEQ. The CDR3 sequence is CASSQGTSGGSYNEQFF. The CDR3 DNA reads TGTGCCAGCAGCCAAGGGACTAGCGGGGGCTCCTACAATGAGCAGTTCTTC.

The CDR3 spells CASNRGAGANYGYTF. The CDR3 bases are TGCGCCAGCAACAGGGGCGCGGGAGCTAACTATGGCTACACCTTC. The genes are TRBV5-1 and TRBJ1-2; 7 nucleotides match TRBD1. V lost 6 bases to trimming and J lost 0 bases; unmatched junction nucleotides: 8. CDR1 SGHRS and CDR2 YFSETQ come from the germline V gene. The CDR3 covers 15 residues.

The CDR3 here is CSVAGANVLTF. CDR3 bases: TGCAGCGTCGCTGGGGCCAACGTCCTGACTTTC. The V and J genes are TRBV29-1 and TRBJ2-6; no clear D. CDR1 and CDR2 (germline): SQVTM, ANQGSEA. With 6 bases removed from V and 2 bases from J, the gap between germline ends came to 2 bases. The CDR3 is 11 residues long.

The chain recombines TRBV5-1 with TRBJ1-4; a possible D gene is TRBD1 (6 bases). This CDR3 has 15 residues. V lost 4 bases and J lost 5, with 15 bases in between. CDR1 is SGHRS and CDR2 is YFSETQ in the germline V gene. The CDR3 here is CASSEWTAPNEKLFF. The CDR3 region has the DNA TGCGCCAGCAGCGAATGGACAGCGCCAAATGAAAAACTGTTTTTT.

This clone was found a few times. J is TRBJ2-5 and V is TRBV11-2; D not resolved. The CDR3 runs 16 residues. Trimming pared 5 bases from V and 3 bases from J, leaving 19 bases between. Looked up from germline, CDR1 is SGHAT and CDR2 is FQNNGV. In DNA, the CDR3 is TGTGCCAGCAGCCCCGGACGGCAGAGCATGGAAGAGACCCAGTACTTC. It codes for CASSPGRQSMEETQYF.

The chain links TRBV29-1 to TRBJ1-2; TRBD1 agrees at 10 bases. Germline loops: CDR1 SQVTM, CDR2 ANQGSEA. J gave up 4 bases and V 8 bases, and 16 bases lay outside the gene matches. The CDR3 runs to 16 residues. CDR3 in DNA: TGCAGCACCGTAGGGACAGGGGCCCTCTTGGGCTATGGCTACACCTTC. It yields the protein CSTVGTGALLGYGYTF.

The V call is TRBV6-5, the J call TRBJ1-1; D gene unclear. Germline assignment: CDR1 MNHEY and CDR2 SVGAGI. V shed 6 bases and J shed 3 bases, with 5 bases lying between them. The CDR3 spans 11 residues. This CDR3 reads CASSPYTEAFF. In DNA form, the CDR3 reads TGTGCCAGCAGCCCGTACACTGAAGCTTTCTTT.

The CDR3: CASSKENRQTFTGELFF. The CDR3 DNA reads as TGTGCCAGCAGCAAAGAAAACCGGCAGACCTTCACCGGGGAGCTGTTTTTT. V is TRBV21-1 and J is TRBJ2-2. TRBV21-1 constitutes a pseudogene. This CDR3 is 17 amino acids long.